A selection of T cell receptor beta chains follows, all from one sample in a study of T-cell memory formation after mild COVID-19. MiXCR, applied by TCRdb to the 5' RACE reads, yields one record per CDR3 protein. The data hold about 260,000 distinct CDR3 sequences, with roughly a sixth observed a single time. The specimen sequenced was PBMCs or a T cell subset sorted from them (not recorded which). These receptors were obtained from a man younger than 30 who had mild COVID-19 (a few samples of this study predate the infection). Cell type and time point are not known. Both conserved end residues are part of each CDR3. A D gene is named only where the DNA matches it firmly. Size is stated for part of the rows, as once, few or many counts, or as a class when the clone is expanded.

J,size,V,D,CDR3,DNA
TRBJ2-7,NA,TRBV5-6,TRBD1,CASSLRGGTGRFLIYEQYF,TGTGCCAGCAGCTTGAGGGGGGGGACAGGGCGTTTCCTAATCTACGAGCAGTACTTC
TRBJ2-1,many,TRBV7-2,TRBD1,CASSSSGTAAGEQFF,TGTGCCAGCAGCTCCTCCGGGACAGCGGCCGGTGAGCAGTTCTTC
TRBJ1-1,NA,TRBV2,NA,CASSDGITEAFF,TGTGCCAGCAGTGACGGAATCACTGAAGCTTTCTTT
TRBJ1-1,NA,TRBV7-2,TRBD1,CASSLGTGLMAFF,TGTGCCAGCAGCTTGGGGACAGGGCTCATGGCTTTCTTT
TRBJ2-5,many,TRBV12-3/TRBV12-4,NA,CASSQTRTQYF,TGTGCCAGCAGCCAAACAAGGACCCAGTACTTC
TRBJ1-2,few,TRBV4-2,NA,CASSQPRWRTALHRQGGYTF,TGTGCCAGCAGCCAACCCAGATGGCGGACAGCCCTCCACCGGCAAGGTGGCTACACCTTC
TRBJ1-2,many,TRBV20-1,NA,CSARSRDTTSNYGYTF,TGCAGTGCTAGGTCCCGGGACACTACTTCTAACTATGGCTACACCTTC
TRBJ2-1,few,TRBV20-1,TRBD2,CSARGAGISGEQFF,TGCAGTGCTAGAGGAGCGGGGATCTCCGGGGAGCAGTTCTTC
TRBJ2-1,NA,TRBV6-2/TRBV6-3,TRBD2,CASRPSGAGPNEQFF,TGTGCCAGCAGACCAAGCGGGGCCGGGCCTAATGAGCAGTTCTTC
TRBJ2-2,NA,TRBV7-6,NA,CASSPLVDITGELFF,TGTGCCAGCAGCCCACTAGTAGACATCACCGGGGAGCTGTTTTTT
TRBJ1-2,few,TRBV6-2/TRBV6-3,NA,CASSRTTLVGYTF,TGTGCCAGCAGTCGGACCACCCTCGTTGGCTACACCTTC
TRBJ2-2,NA,TRBV18,NA,CASSAIGQYPGELFF,TGTGCCAGCTCAGCGATTGGACAGTATCCCGGGGAGCTGTTTTTT
TRBJ2-3,NA,TRBV5-1,TRBD2,CASSPWTSGGSGTQYF,TGCGCCAGCAGCCCCTGGACTAGCGGCGGGTCGGGTACGCAGTATTTT
TRBJ2-2,NA,TRBV6-1,NA,CASSERSVGELFF,TGTGCCAGCAGTGAACGCTCTGTCGGGGAGCTGTTTTTT
TRBJ1-1,NA,TRBV20-1,NA,CSAAPQGGTEAFF,TGCAGTGCCGCCCCCCAGGGAGGCACTGAAGCTTTCTTT
TRBJ1-5,few,TRBV20-1,TRBD1,CSARSPTDRAHQPQHF,TGCAGTGCTAGATCCCCCACCGACAGGGCTCATCAGCCCCAGCATTTT
TRBJ1-1,NA,TRBV29-1,NA,CSAARARYTEALF,TGCAGCGCGGCACGGGCCCGGTACACTGAAGCTCTCTTT